This is a list of T cell receptor beta chains from one sample in a study of T cells after yellow fever vaccination. TCRdb independently ran MiXCR on the 5' RACE reads; one entry per CDR3 protein. The sample shows about 220,000 distinct CDR3 sequences, approximately 3% of them seen only once. The sample was CD4+ T cells sorted from PBMCs, taken 10 days after the yellow fever booster vaccination. The receptors shown here come from a man aged 18 to 35 who received the YFV17D yellow fever vaccine. Both conserved end residues are trimmed from each CDR3. The order of the fields is J gene, V gene, CDR3 protein.

j_gene: TRBJ1-2
v_gene: TRBV29-1
CDR3aa: SVGGTRGAKGYT

j_gene: TRBJ2-3
v_gene: TRBV7-2
CDR3aa: ASSLDYGEWY

j_gene: TRBJ2-1
v_gene: TRBV6-6
CDR3aa: ASSYYGGANYEQF

j_gene: TRBJ2-3
v_gene: TRBV12-3/TRBV12-4
CDR3aa: ASSKTAGGYTDTQY

j_gene: TRBJ1-2
v_gene: TRBV5-6
CDR3aa: ASSVTGGGYT

j_gene: TRBJ2-3
v_gene: TRBV20-1
CDR3aa: SARTGGTDTQY

j_gene: TRBJ2-5
v_gene: TRBV4-2
CDR3aa: ASSQGSAGETQY

j_gene: TRBJ2-6
v_gene: TRBV29-1
CDR3aa: SVGAGYSGANVLT

j_gene: TRBJ2-1
v_gene: TRBV6-1
CDR3aa: ASTRDSVINEQF

j_gene: TRBJ1-1
v_gene: TRBV6-5
CDR3aa: ASRNGQEIEAF

j_gene: TRBJ1-5
v_gene: TRBV10-3
CDR3aa: AISESRAGAIQPQH

j_gene: TRBJ1-4
v_gene: TRBV10-3
CDR3aa: AISSGHMGEKLF

j_gene: TRBJ2-3
v_gene: TRBV7-2
CDR3aa: ASSPGTRVNTQY

j_gene: TRBJ2-1
v_gene: TRBV29-1
CDR3aa: SVVPSGVGGEQF

j_gene: TRBJ2-5
v_gene: TRBV28
CDR3aa: ASSLTQRTETQY

j_gene: TRBJ1-1
v_gene: TRBV29-1
CDR3aa: SVDGHLNTEAF

j_gene: TRBJ2-3
v_gene: TRBV29-1
CDR3aa: SVRDRGRDTQY

j_gene: TRBJ2-5
v_gene: TRBV4-2
CDR3aa: ASSQGQAQETQY

j_gene: TRBJ1-2
v_gene: TRBV7-9
CDR3aa: ASSLEGANDHGYT

j_gene: TRBJ2-5
v_gene: TRBV29-1
CDR3aa: SVKQGLRETQY

j_gene: TRBJ1-2
v_gene: TRBV12-3/TRBV12-4
CDR3aa: ASSSPRDGHYGYT

j_gene: TRBJ2-4
v_gene: TRBV20-1
CDR3aa: SAVFRDSGNIQY

j_gene: TRBJ2-5
v_gene: TRBV24-1
CDR3aa: ATSDPPLVQETQY

j_gene: TRBJ2-5
v_gene: TRBV29-1
CDR3aa: SVRVGGAQETQY

j_gene: TRBJ2-3
v_gene: TRBV5-5
CDR3aa: ASSLEYFADTQY

j_gene: TRBJ2-5
v_gene: TRBV12-3/TRBV12-4
CDR3aa: ASSLGLSQY

j_gene: TRBJ1-1
v_gene: TRBV30
CDR3aa: AWSEQWNTEAF

j_gene: TRBJ2-5
v_gene: TRBV7-2
CDR3aa: ASSLVGGLETQY

j_gene: TRBJ1-5
v_gene: TRBV7-2
CDR3aa: ASSSMGGSQQPQH

j_gene: TRBJ2-3
v_gene: TRBV19
CDR3aa: ASSPGTYPTDTQY

j_gene: TRBJ1-5
v_gene: TRBV6-6
CDR3aa: ASRGNQPQH

j_gene: TRBJ2-2
v_gene: TRBV29-1
CDR3aa: RLGQPRKF

j_gene: TRBJ1-1
v_gene: TRBV5-6
CDR3aa: ASSLVSGSTEAF

j_gene: TRBJ2-3
v_gene: TRBV7-2
CDR3aa: ASSFDSTDTQY

j_gene: TRBJ2-6
v_gene: TRBV9
CDR3aa: ASSVDRAGANVLT

j_gene: TRBJ2-3
v_gene: TRBV6-2/TRBV6-3
CDR3aa: ASSYPPYGGGAGTDTQY

j_gene: TRBJ2-3
v_gene: TRBV4-3
CDR3aa: ASSQDLAGGADTQY